The 29 T cell receptor beta chains reported below all come from one sample, sequenced in a study of control samples from healthy donors and cancer patients. Sequencing used immunoSEQ multiplex PCR; TCRdb keeps in-frame clones, though not all of them. The data show approximately 79,000 clones, about 89% seen once. Material: blood. The receptors were gathered from a man aged 45-65 years in good health.

The CDR3 region has the DNA TGCGCCAGCAGCCAAGGCTTCGGGCAGTTCTTC. Its protein product is CASSQGFGQFF. The chain employs TRBV4-1 and TRBJ2-1; D is unresolved. Trimming cost V 1 base and J 12 bases, with 7 bases left between them. There are 11 residues in the CDR3. From germline, CDR1 is MGHRA and CDR2 YSYEKL.

This rearrangement joins TRBV21-1 to TRBJ1-5; the D segment call TRBD1 is taken from the table without a DNA check. TRBV21-1 represents a pseudogene. There are 16 residues in the CDR3. The CDR3 loop is CASSKDRARRYQPQHF. Written as DNA, the CDR3 is TGTGCCAGCAGCAAAGACAGGGCCCGGAGGTACCAGCCCCAGCATTTT.

This chain links TRBV19 with TRBJ1-5, with 9 bases fitting TRBD1. The CDR3 loop spans 18 amino acids. V dropped 11 bases and J dropped 0; count of bases not matched to a gene: 17. CDR1 and CDR2 (germline): LNHDA, SQIVND (reference sequence). The CDR3 coding sequence is TGTGCCGCTTCCAGACAGGGGGGGATATTCTATAGCAATCAGCCCCAGCATTTT. This gives the protein CAASRQGGIFYSNQPQHF.

This chain links TRBV3-1 (or the pseudogene TRBV3-2) with TRBJ2-2; TRBD2 aligns across 11 bases. Germline loops: CDR1 LGHDT, CDR2 YNNKEL (reference sequence). There are 18 residues in the CDR3. J was trimmed by 1 base and V by 0 bases; bases with no gene match: 4. The chain's CDR3 is CASSQDRLAGGNTGELFF. For the CDR3, the DNA is TGTGCCAGCAGCCAAGATCGGCTAGCGGGGGGGAACACCGGGGAGCTGTTTTTT.

The V call is TRBV7-2, the J call TRBJ2-2; a weak D match, TRBD1 (5 bases). Germline-derived CDR1 and CDR2 are SGHTA and FQGNSA. Trimming pared 4 bases from V and 5 bases from J, leaving 8 bases between. The CDR3 contains 13 residues. The chain's CDR3 is CASSWKGTGELFF. CDR3 nucleotides: TGTGCCAGCAGCTGGAAGGGGACCGGGGAGCTGTTTTTT.

This chain joins TRBV5-1 and TRBJ2-5; D possibly corresponds to TRBD1 (6 bases). The length of the CDR3 is 14 residues. V was pared by 1 base and J by 5 bases, with 12 bases between. CDR1 is SGHRS and CDR2 is YFSETQ in the germline V gene. CDR3 coding DNA: TGCGCCAGCAGCTTGACAGGGTACTTGGAGACCCAGTACTTC. Its translation: CASSLTGYLETQYF.

The rearrangement uses TRBV6-8 and TRBJ1-6; 9 bases are shared with TRBD1. The V gene end was trimmed by 2 bases and the J gene end by 13 bases; junction bases not matched to a gene: 12. Per the germline V gene, CDR1 is MNHGY and CDR2 is SAAAGT. This CDR3 has 16 residues. The CDR3 protein is CASSYLTGGGLNPLHF. The DNA of the CDR3 is TGTGCCAGCAGTTACCTAACAGGGGGCGGACTTAATCCCCTCCACTTT.

Only one count was recorded for this clone. The CDR3 protein is CASSQASESYEQYF. CDR3 sequence (DNA): TGTGCCAGCAGCCAAGCGTCTGAATCGTACGAGCAGTACTTC. The rearrangement uses TRBV3-1 (or the pseudogene TRBV3-2) and TRBJ2-7; the D is unclear. The germline V gene has CDR1 LGHDT and CDR2 YNNKEL (reference sequence). This CDR3 has 14 amino acids. The germline V and J ends were trimmed by 1 base and 4 bases, with 11 bases remaining between them.

This rearrangement joins TRBV6-6 to TRBJ1-5; unclear D gene. The CDR3 extends over 16 amino acids. Germline V gene data show CDR1 as MNHNY and CDR2 as SVGAGI (reference sequence). V was pared by 0 bases and J by 2 bases, with 11 bases between. The CDR3 DNA is TGTGCCAGCAGTTACTCCGGAGCGGGAGGCAATCAGCCCCAGCATTTT. This sequence encodes CASSYSGAGGNQPQHF.

This clone was detected once. The V gene is TRBV3-1 (or the pseudogene TRBV3-2), the J gene TRBJ2-5; D is uncertain. This CDR3 has 13 residues. V gave up 4 bases and J gave up 3 bases, with 9 bases separating them. Germline CDR1 and CDR2: LGHDT and YNNKEL (reference sequence). The CDR3 region has the DNA TGTGCCAGCAGCCGGGGAAGGGAAGAGACCCAGTACTTC. Its translation is CASSRGREETQYF.

The rearrangement uses TRBV7-9 and TRBJ2-5; perhaps TRBD2 as D (7 bases). Germline V gene lookup returns CDR1 SEHNR and CDR2 FQNEAQ (reference sequence). Trimming left V 3 bases short and J 0 bases short, with 14 bases between. This CDR3 spans 16 amino acids. DNA of the CDR3: TGTGCCAGCAGCTTGGGTGGGGGGGCAAACCAAGAGACCCAGTACTTC. Protein sequence: CASSLGGGANQETQYF.

The rearrangement joins TRBV6-2 or TRBV6-3 to TRBJ2-3; either TRBD1 or TRBD2 may fit D (5 bases each). V lost 6 bases and J 1 base, leaving 14 bases between the germline ends. This CDR3 is built from 15 residues. The germline V gene has CDR1 MNHEY and CDR2 SVGEGT. The DNA for the CDR3 is TGTGCCAGCAGCCGAACGCCGGGACGCACAGATACGCAGTATTTT. Amino acid sequence: CASSRTPGRTDTQYF.

This chain uses TRBV18 with TRBJ2-1; 8 nucleotides agree with TRBD2. Trimming removed 6 bases from V and 8 bases from J; junction bases left unmatched: 9. Germline assignment: CDR1 KGHSH and CDR2 LQKENI. CDR3 length equals 14 residues. The CDR3: CASSHGGGPDEQFF. CDR3 coding DNA: TGTGCCAGCTCGCACGGGGGGGGGCCGGATGAGCAGTTCTTC.

This clone appeared once. The rearrangement links TRBV7-3 to TRBJ1-2, with TRBD1 identical over 8 bases. The V gene end was trimmed by 5 bases and the J gene end by 7 bases; junction bases not matched to a gene: 9. Germline CDR1 and CDR2: SGHTA and FQGTGA. The CDR3 covers 14 residues. CDR3 amino acids: CASSPTGAGVGYTF. The CDR3 nucleotides are TGTGCCAGCAGCCCGACAGGGGCAGGCGTTGGCTACACCTTC.

The V gene is TRBV11-2, the J gene TRBJ1-4; 9 nucleotides agree with TRBD1. Trimming at V came to 0 bases and at J to 4 bases, leaving 3 bases not matched to a gene. Germline CDR1 is SGHAT and CDR2 is FQNNGV. The CDR3 runs to 16 residues. The CDR3 is CASSLEGTGFNEKLFF. The DNA for the CDR3 is TGTGCCAGCAGCTTAGAGGGGACAGGGTTTAATGAAAAACTGTTTTTT.

The count of this clone is one. The genes are TRBV5-1 and TRBJ2-1; unclear D gene. V gave up 0 bases and J gave up 0 bases, with 7 bases separating them. Per germline, CDR1 SGHRS and CDR2 YFSETQ. This CDR3 is 15 amino acids long. The chain's CDR3 is CASSLGGDSYNEQFF. In DNA form, the CDR3 reads TGCGCCAGCAGCTTGGGCGGAGACTCCTACAATGAGCAGTTCTTC.

This rearrangement joins TRBV2 to TRBJ2-1; D assignment may be TRBD1 or TRBD2 (5 bases each). CDR1 is SNHLY and CDR2 is FYNNEI in the germline V gene. CDR3 length: 15 residues. V gave up 2 bases and J gave up 0 bases, with 8 bases separating them. The CDR3 here is CASSEQGPSYNEQFF. In DNA, the CDR3 is TGTGCCAGCAGTGAACAGGGACCCTCCTACAATGAGCAGTTCTTC.

The chain combines TRBV7-2 with TRBJ1-1, with 9 bases matching TRBD1. The germline gives CDR1 SGHTA, CDR2 FQGNSA. This CDR3 spans 13 amino acids. The junction had 2 bases not matched to a gene; V was cut back by 5 bases and J by 4 bases. The DNA for the CDR3 is TGTGCCAGCAGCCTACAGGGGGCCACTGAAGCTTTCTTT. It translates to CASSLQGATEAFF.

The rearrangement joins TRBV7-9 to TRBJ1-2; D uncertain. The CDR3 loop spans 15 amino acids. V was cut by 1 base and J by 5 bases, with 14 bases left in between. Per the germline V gene, CDR1 is SEHNR and CDR2 is FQNEAQ (reference sequence). Here the CDR3 reads CASSLEVTYSYGYTF. The CDR3 DNA reads TGTGCCAGCAGCTTAGAAGTAACCTACTCGTATGGCTACACCTTC.

The V and J genes are TRBV9 and TRBJ1-1; 12 bases agree with TRBD1. This CDR3 contains 18 residues. Per germline, CDR1 SGDLS and CDR2 YYNGEE. V was pared by 0 bases and J by 5 bases, with 11 bases of the junction left unmatched. This chain's CDR3 is CASSVDWDRGRRGTEAFF. The CDR3 DNA sequence: TGTGCCAGCAGCGTAGATTGGGACAGGGGGCGCCGTGGGACTGAAGCTTTCTTT.

This sequence joins TRBV11-2 and TRBJ1-5; D possibly corresponds to TRBD1 (5 bases). CDR1 and CDR2 (germline): SGHAT, FQNNGV. CDR3 length: 15 residues. Between the trimmed V and J ends, which lost 0 bases and 5 bases, there was a span of 11 bases. The CDR3 loop reads CASSLDGTGDQPQHF. In nucleotides, the CDR3 is TGTGCCAGCAGCTTAGATGGGACTGGCGATCAGCCCCAGCATTTT.

The V call is TRBV24-1, the J call TRBJ2-3; 8 nucleotides match TRBD1. Germline-derived CDR1 and CDR2 are KGHDR and SFDVKD. V lost 3 bases, J lost 4 bases, and 8 bases stayed unmatched. The CDR3 sequence is 16 residues long. The chain's CDR3 is CATSDPPGQASDTQYF. CDR3 nucleotides: TGTGCCACCAGTGATCCTCCGGGACAGGCTTCAGATACGCAGTATTTT.

This clone has a single count. This chain links TRBV9 with TRBJ1-4; D ambiguous. CDR3 length equals 13 residues. Trimming cost V 3 bases and J 8 bases, with 11 bases left between them. The germline V gene has CDR1 SGDLS and CDR2 YYNGEE. CDR3 nucleotides: TGTGCCAGCAGCGGAGAAATGGGGGAAAAACTGTTTTTT. It yields the protein CASSGEMGEKLFF.

In this sample, this clone turned up once. This chain connects TRBV6-5 to TRBJ2-5, with D possibly being TRBD1 or TRBD2 (6 bases each). Looked up from germline, CDR1 is MNHEY and CDR2 is SVGAGI. This CDR3 spans 15 amino acids. The V gene lost 5 bases and the J gene lost 2 bases, with 15 bases spanning the gap. CDR3 loop: CASSQYGGTQETQYF. The CDR3 DNA follows: TGTGCCAGCAGTCAATACGGGGGCACTCAAGAGACCCAGTACTTC.

The CDR3 DNA reads as TGTGCCATCAGTGAGACAGGAGAGGGGCAGTTCTTC. The encoded protein is CAISETGEGQFF. The chain links TRBV10-3 to TRBJ2-1; D may be TRBD1 or TRBD2 (5 bases each). The CDR3 extends over 12 amino acids. The V and J ends lost 2 bases and 12 bases respectively, with 11 bases between them. Germline V CDR1 and CDR2: ENHRY, SYGVKD.

The chain links TRBV5-1 to TRBJ1-1, with a weak D call TRBD1 (5 bases). Trimming stripped 0 bases from V and 7 bases from J, with 19 bases between. Germline V gives CDR1 SGHRS, CDR2 YFSETQ. This CDR3 spans 16 amino acids. The CDR3 DNA sequence: TGCGCCAGCAGCTTGGAGGCTCAAGGGCAGGGCGATGAAGCTTTCTTT. This gives the protein CASSLEAQGQGDEAFF.

As concerns this clone: Other DNA sequences in this sample translate to the same CDR3. V usage is TRBV5-4 and J usage is TRBJ2-5; 10 nucleotides align to TRBD2. The CDR3 totals 15 residues. CDR1 SGHNT and CDR2 YYREEE come from the germline V gene (reference sequence). With 2 bases clipped from V and 2 bases from J, the junction kept 3 bases outside the gene matches. CDR3 region: CASSLEAGGQETQYF. CDR3 sequence (DNA): TGTGCCAGCAGCTTAGAAGCGGGGGGGCAAGAGACCCAGTACTTC.

V usage is TRBV6-6 and J usage is TRBJ1-2; TRBD1 matches 8 bases. V lost 5 bases and J lost 4; bases outside the gene matches: 6. The CDR3 is made up of 14 amino acids. The V gene's germline CDR1 is MNHNY and CDR2 SVGAGI (reference sequence). CDR3 DNA: TGTGCCAGCAGTCTGACAGGGGCTGGCTATGGCTACACCTTC. It is translated as CASSLTGAGYGYTF.

J is TRBJ2-5 and V is TRBV12-5, with 9 positions matching TRBD1. The germline CDR1 and CDR2 sequences are LGHNT and FRNRAP. The V and J ends lost 6 bases and 2 bases, in that order; junction bases with no gene match: 7. CDR3 length: 15 residues. CDR3 DNA: TGTGCTAGTGGGCCCGACAGGGGGTGGCAAGAGACCCAGTACTTC. Amino acids: CASGPDRGWQETQYF.